A selection of T cell receptor beta chains follows, all from one sample in a study of control samples from healthy donors and cancer patients. Produced via immunoSEQ multiplex PCR; TCRdb's table is partial and in-frame only. The sample lists about 150,000 clones, 75% to 90% occurring once. Sequencing was performed on blood. The receptors were gathered from a man aged 30 to 45 in good health. Each CDR3 is given with its conserved first and last residue. Fields, in order: D gene, J gene, V gene, CDR3 protein. The D gene is left open where the match is weak.

D: .
J: TRBJ2-7
V: TRBV10-3
CDR3: CAISESRGEQYF

D: .
J: TRBJ2-3
V: TRBV27
CDR3: CASSSSGFTDTQYF

D: TRBD2
J: TRBJ2-7
V: TRBV7-9
CDR3: CASSLGRASGHYEQYF

D: TRBD2
J: TRBJ2-5
V: TRBV3-1/TRBV3-2
CDR3: CASSQGLAGAVETQYF

D: .
J: TRBJ2-1
V: TRBV10-3
CDR3: CAISGTRGLNEQFF

D: .
J: TRBJ2-3
V: TRBV7-9
CDR3: CASSLGYTDTQYF

D: .
J: TRBJ1-2
V: TRBV6-1
CDR3: CASSEARGAGEGYTF

D: .
J: TRBJ2-3
V: TRBV5-6
CDR3: CASSFLAIRTDTQYF

D: .
J: TRBJ2-7
V: TRBV29-1
CDR3: CSVGAGRSDEQYF

D: .
J: TRBJ2-7
V: TRBV7-2
CDR3: CASTRGYEQYF

D: .
J: TRBJ2-5
V: TRBV6-2/TRBV6-3
CDR3: CASSLTGQGETQYF

D: .
J: TRBJ1-1
V: TRBV5-6
CDR3: CASSLGEMNTEAFF

D: .
J: TRBJ1-1
V: TRBV5-1
CDR3: CASSHDRAEAFF

D: .
J: TRBJ2-5
V: TRBV7-9
CDR3: CASSLGFSEAYF

D: TRBD2
J: TRBJ2-1
V: TRBV3-1/TRBV3-2
CDR3: CASSQGGWTSTDEQFF

D: .
J: TRBJ2-7
V: TRBV11-3
CDR3: CASSLGNRYEQYF

D: .
J: TRBJ1-6
V: TRBV6-2/TRBV6-3
CDR3: CASSYGDGYGNSPLHF

D: TRBD1
J: TRBJ1-1
V: TRBV19
CDR3: CASSIRAGGHDTEAFF

D: .
J: TRBJ1-1
V: TRBV6-5
CDR3: CARKGGTNTEAFF

D: .
J: TRBJ2-7
V: TRBV6-2/TRBV6-3
CDR3: CASSKGPLPSYEQYF

D: .
J: TRBJ1-6
V: TRBV6-5
CDR3: CASSDNNSPLHF

D: TRBD1
J: TRBJ1-6
V: TRBV3-1/TRBV3-2
CDR3: CASSPRDRYNSPLHF

D: .
J: TRBJ2-7
V: TRBV5-1
CDR3: CASSLFWGSEQYF

D: .
J: TRBJ1-2
V: TRBV6-5
CDR3: CASSFDSPRGYTF

D: .
J: TRBJ2-7
V: TRBV12-3/TRBV12-4
CDR3: CASSLSDSYEQYF

D: .
J: TRBJ2-7
V: TRBV6-5
CDR3: CASSRPGRIYEQYF

D: .
J: TRBJ2-3
V: TRBV5-6
CDR3: CASSLVSGYTDTQYF

D: .
J: TRBJ1-3
V: TRBV2
CDR3: CASRRRGSGNTIYF

D: TRBD2
J: TRBJ2-7
V: TRBV11-2
CDR3: CASSLRVTGGYEQYF

D: .
J: TRBJ2-4
V: TRBV7-2
CDR3: CASSPGTPPSIQYF

D: .
J: TRBJ2-7
V: TRBV12-3/TRBV12-4
CDR3: CASSLTASYEQYF

D: TRBD1
J: TRBJ2-3
V: TRBV5-3
CDR3: CARSLPREGQGLGDTQYF

D: .
J: TRBJ1-3
V: TRBV6-2/TRBV6-3
CDR3: CASSRTGSGNTIYF

D: .
J: TRBJ2-7
V: TRBV7-9
CDR3: CASTPFNGYEQYF

D: .
J: TRBJ2-1
V: TRBV6-5
CDR3: CASEILAPSNEQFF

D: .
J: TRBJ1-4
V: TRBV18
CDR3: CASSPSNEKLFF

D: .
J: TRBJ2-7
V: TRBV25-1
CDR3: CASSRVARDYEQYF

D: .
J: TRBJ1-3
V: TRBV5-6
CDR3: CASSLVASGNTIYF

D: .
J: TRBJ2-2
V: TRBV10-3
CDR3: CAMRRQDLNTGELFF

D: .
J: TRBJ1-1
V: TRBV24-1
CDR3: CATSDPGKTEAFF

D: .
J: TRBJ2-5
V: TRBV4-1
CDR3: CASSQGGTGLETQYF

D: .
J: TRBJ2-7
V: TRBV27
CDR3: CASSLLASTFYEQYF

D: TRBD1
J: TRBJ1-5
V: TRBV2
CDR3: CASTLVRQGDQPQHF

D: .
J: TRBJ1-3
V: TRBV19
CDR3: CASSILLRNSGNTIYF

D: .
J: TRBJ2-7
V: TRBV21-1
CDR3: CASSKVDVIAGSSVNEQYF

D: .
J: TRBJ2-3
V: TRBV19
CDR3: CASKEEPTDTQYF

D: .
J: TRBJ2-1
V: TRBV4-1
CDR3: CASSQDRGILTSSFF

D: .
J: TRBJ2-2
V: TRBV7-2
CDR3: CASSSAPLSTNTGELFF

D: TRBD2
J: TRBJ2-3
V: TRBV7-9
CDR3: CASSSVWTSGSTTDTQYF

D: TRBD1
J: TRBJ2-5
V: TRBV5-6
CDR3: CASRTGTGALETQYF

D: TRBD2
J: TRBJ2-1
V: TRBV6-5
CDR3: CASRPSGRVSNEQFF